These T cell receptor beta chains were read from a single sample in a study of CD8 T cells in Susac syndrome. TCRdb independently ran MiXCR on the immunoSEQ multiplex PCR reads; one entry per CDR3 protein. The data show approximately 170,000 distinct CDR3 sequences, with 92% seen just once and 0.065% to 0.085% held by the top ten. What was sequenced was CD4+ T cells from PBMCs. The receptor source for this set is a human donor in good health. Each CDR3 is given with its conserved first and last residue. The D gene is left open where the match is weak. Rows may omit the clone size; those that give it use once, few, many or a size class.

>.|TRBV7-9|.|TRBJ2-3
CASSMGGVDGTDTQYF
TGTGCCAGCAGCATGGGCGGGGTTGACGGCACAGATACGCAGTATTTT
>TRBD1|TRBV6-6|.|TRBJ2-7
CASSYGEPGGEQYF
TGTGCCAGCAGTTACGGTGAGCCAGGGGGAGAGCAGTACTTC
>.|TRBV7-8|.|TRBJ2-7
CASSLRTPTYEQYF
TGTGCCAGCAGTTTAAGGACTCCCACCTACGAGCAGTACTTC
>.|TRBV7-8|.|TRBJ1-5
CASSSREGANQPQHF
TGTGCCAGCAGTTCCCGGGAGGGAGCAAATCAGCCCCAGCATTTT
>.|TRBV20-1|once|TRBJ2-1
CSASKSEGSNEQFF
TGCAGTGCTTCTAAATCCGAAGGGAGCAATGAGCAGTTCTTC
>.|TRBV6-2/TRBV6-3|.|TRBJ2-1
CASTVDLSSYNEQFF
TGTGCCAGCACAGTGGACCTGAGCTCCTACAATGAGCAGTTCTTC
>.|TRBV3-1|.|TRBJ1-2
CASSNHITYGYTF
TGTGCCAGCAGCAACCATATCACTTATGGCTACACCTTC
>.|TRBV18|.|TRBJ1-4
CASSRALQVPPEKLFF
TGTGCCAGCTCCCGCGCCCTACAGGTACCTCCGGAAAAACTGTTTTTT
>TRBD1|TRBV29-1|.|TRBJ2-1
CSVDIGTGNEQFF
TGCAGCGTTGACATCGGGACAGGCAATGAGCAGTTCTTC
>.|TRBV4-1|few|TRBJ2-7
CASSQPGTVGEQYF
TGCGCCAGCAGCCAACCGGGGACGGTGGGCGAGCAGTACTTC
>TRBD2|TRBV19|.|TRBJ2-3
CASSTGLAPADTQYF
TGTGCCAGTAGTACAGGACTAGCCCCAGCAGATACGCAGTATTTT
>.|TRBV3-1|.|TRBJ2-7
CASSQDRLIYEQYF
TGTGCCAGCAGCCAAGATCGACTGATCTACGAGCAGTACTTC
>.|TRBV7-2|.|TRBJ2-5
CASSLEAETQYF
TGTGCCAGCAGCTTAGAGGCGGAGACCCAGTACTTC
>.|TRBV7-9|.|TRBJ2-2
CASGGGDGELFF
TGTGCCAGCGGAGGGGGCGACGGGGAGCTGTTTTTT
>.|TRBV28|.|TRBJ2-4
CASSLIVGHQYF
TGTGCCAGCAGCCTAATAGTCGGACATCAGTACTTC
>.|TRBV12-3/TRBV12-4|.|TRBJ1-1
CASSLVGGSLRNTEAFF
TGTGCCAGCAGTTTGGTGGGGGGCTCACTAAGGAACACTGAAGCTTTCTTT
>TRBD1|TRBV6-6|.|TRBJ2-3
CASSRQGEADTQYF
TGTGCCAGCAGTCGTCAGGGGGAAGCAGATACGCAGTATTTT
>TRBD1|TRBV12-3/TRBV12-4|.|TRBJ1-5
CASSQTTGTGGSQPQHF
TGTGCCAGCAGTCAGACCACCGGGACAGGGGGCAGTCAGCCCCAGCATTTT
>TRBD1|TRBV12-5|.|TRBJ2-7
CASGYPGTGTTYEQYF
TGTGCTAGTGGTTACCCCGGGACAGGGACGACCTACGAGCAGTACTTC
>.|TRBV20-1|.|TRBJ2-2
CSARGKAGELFF
TGCAGTGCTAGGGGAAAGGCCGGGGAGCTGTTTTTT
>TRBD1|TRBV28|.|TRBJ2-1
CASSSPGAPGGNEQFF
TGTGCCAGCAGTTCCCCCGGGGCCCCAGGGGGAAATGAGCAGTTCTTC
>.|TRBV10-2|.|TRBJ2-3
CASSDTGTQYF
TGCGCCAGCAGTGATACGGGTACGCAGTATTTT
>.|TRBV7-9|once|TRBJ1-1
CASRITGRNTEAFF
TGTGCCAGCAGAATAACAGGGCGTAACACTGAAGCTTTCTTT
>TRBD1|TRBV2|.|TRBJ2-1
CASKGTAYNEQFF
TGTGCCAGCAAGGGGACAGCTTACAATGAGCAGTTCTTC
>.|TRBV20-1|.|TRBJ2-6
CSAASSGANVLTF
TGCAGTGCTGCTAGCTCTGGGGCCAACGTCCTGACTTTC